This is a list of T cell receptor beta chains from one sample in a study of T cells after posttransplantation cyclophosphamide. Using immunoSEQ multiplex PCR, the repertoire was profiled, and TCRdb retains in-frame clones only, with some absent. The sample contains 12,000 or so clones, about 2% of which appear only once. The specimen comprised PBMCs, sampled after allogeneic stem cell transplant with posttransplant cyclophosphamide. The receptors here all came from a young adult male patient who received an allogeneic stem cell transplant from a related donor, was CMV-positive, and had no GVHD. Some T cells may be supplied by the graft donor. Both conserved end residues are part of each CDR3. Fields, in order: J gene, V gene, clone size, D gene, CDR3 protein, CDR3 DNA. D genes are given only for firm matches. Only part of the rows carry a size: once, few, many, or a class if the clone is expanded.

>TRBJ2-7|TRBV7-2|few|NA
CASSLGRISYEQYF
TGTGCCAGCAGCTTAGGGAGGATCTCCTACGAGCAGTACTTC
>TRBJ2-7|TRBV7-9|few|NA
CASSLLLAGEQYF
TGTGCCAGCAGCTTGCTACTAGCTGGTGAGCAGTACTTC
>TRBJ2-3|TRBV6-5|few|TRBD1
CASSKGQLFTDTQYF
TGTGCCAGCAGTAAGGGACAGCTTTTCACAGATACGCAGTATTTT
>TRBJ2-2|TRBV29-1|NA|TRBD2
CSVRNSGTKDTGELFF
TGCAGCGTCAGGAATAGCGGGACGAAGGACACCGGGGAGCTGTTTTTT
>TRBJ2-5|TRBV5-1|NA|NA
CASSLQAGTRETQYF
TGCGCCAGCAGCCTACAGGCCGGAACCCGAGAGACCCAGTACTTC
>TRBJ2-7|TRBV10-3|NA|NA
CAIRGGDRIGGGWSSYEQYF
TGTGCCATCAGAGGGGGCGATCGAATAGGTGGGGGGTGGAGCTCCTACGAGCAGTACTTC
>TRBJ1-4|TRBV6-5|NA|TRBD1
CASTYVGQGPTKLFF
TGTGCCAGCACCTACGTCGGACAGGGGCCAACGAAACTGTTTTTT
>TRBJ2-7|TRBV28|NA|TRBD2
CASSYPGIAGASGEQYF
TGTGCCAGCAGTTACCCCGGTATAGCGGGAGCCTCCGGGGAGCAGTACTTC
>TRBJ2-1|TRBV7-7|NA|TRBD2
CASSQGLAGGSRDDEQFF
TGTGCTAGCAGCCAGGGACTAGCGGGGGGGTCTAGAGACGATGAGCAGTTCTTC
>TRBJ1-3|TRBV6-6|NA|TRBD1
CASNPRGSGNTIYF
TGTGCCAGCAACCCCAGGGGGTCGGGAAACACCATATATTTT
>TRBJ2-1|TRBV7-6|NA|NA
CASRGSVPSNEQFF
TGTGCCAGCAGAGGGAGTGTCCCGTCCAATGAGCAGTTCTTC
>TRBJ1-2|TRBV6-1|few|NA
CASLPGFVPNYGYTF
TGTGCCAGCCTACCGGGATTTGTCCCTAACTATGGCTACACCTTC
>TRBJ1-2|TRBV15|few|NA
CATSRDGQGFSYGYTF
TGTGCCACCAGCAGAGATGGGCAGGGGTTCTCCTATGGCTACACCTTC
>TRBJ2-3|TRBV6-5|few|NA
CASKRSSLADTQYF
TGTGCCAGCAAACGGTCCTCATTGGCAGATACGCAGTATTTT
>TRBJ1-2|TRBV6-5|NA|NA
CASSYSRQLYGYTF
TGTGCCAGCAGTTACTCGAGACAGCTCTATGGCTACACCTTC
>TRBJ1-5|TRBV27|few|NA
CASSLLYGNQPQHF
TGTGCCAGCAGTTTATTATACGGGAATCAGCCCCAGCATTTT
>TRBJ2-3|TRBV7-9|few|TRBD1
CASSAGTGGPDTQYF
TGTGCCAGCAGCGCGGGAACAGGGGGCCCAGATACGCAGTATTTT
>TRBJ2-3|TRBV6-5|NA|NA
CASSPAGGTDTQYF
TGTGCCAGCAGTCCGGCAGGTGGGACAGATACGCAGTATTTT
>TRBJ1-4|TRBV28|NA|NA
CASSLGSTGNEKLFF
TGTGCCAGCAGTTTAGGTTCGACTGGCAATGAAAAACTGTTTTTT
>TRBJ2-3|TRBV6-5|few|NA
CASSYFGGSTDTQYF
TGTGCCAGCAGTTACTTCGGGGGAAGCACAGATACGCAGTATTTT
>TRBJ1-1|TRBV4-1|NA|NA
CASSQMTGENTEAFF
TGCGCCAGCAGCCAAATGACAGGCGAGAACACTGAAGCTTTCTTT
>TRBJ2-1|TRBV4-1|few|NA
CASSQPRLVFSYNEQFF
TGCGCCAGCAGCCAACCTCGACTAGTTTTCTCCTACAATGAGCAGTTCTTC
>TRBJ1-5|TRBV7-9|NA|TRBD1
CASSPGQGRQPQHF
TGTGCCAGCAGCCCGGGACAGGGACGACAGCCCCAGCATTTT
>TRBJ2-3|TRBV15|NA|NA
CATSRRVTDTQYF
TGTGCCACCAGCAGGAGGGTCACAGATACGCAGTATTTT
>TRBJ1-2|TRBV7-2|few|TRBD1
CASSLVWGQGHGYTF
TGTGCCAGCAGCTTAGTTTGGGGACAGGGGCATGGCTACACCTTC
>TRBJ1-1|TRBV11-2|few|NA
CASSLGRATEAFF
TGTGCCAGCAGCTTAGGCAGGGCCACTGAAGCTTTCTTT
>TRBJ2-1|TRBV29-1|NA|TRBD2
CSVVGLVFYNEQFF
TGCAGCGTAGTGGGACTAGTGTTCTACAATGAGCAGTTCTTC
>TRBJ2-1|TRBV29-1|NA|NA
CSVYDTISYNEQFF
TGCAGCGTTTACGACACCATCTCCTACAATGAGCAGTTCTTC